These T cell receptor beta chains were read from a single sample in a study of spatial heterogeneity in lung cancer. TCRdb re-analysed the 5' RACE reads in MiXCR, keeping a single row per CDR3 protein. This table holds some 70,000 distinct CDR3 sequences, more than 10% found once. Sequenced material: PBMCs, taken at surgery. These receptors came from a male donor with early-stage non-small cell lung cancer. The CDR3 runs from the conserved cysteine through the conserved F or W. The D gene is left open where the match is weak. Rows may omit the clone size; those that give it use once, few, many or a size class.

J gene | V gene | clone size | D gene | CDR3 protein | CDR3 DNA
TRBJ2-4 | TRBV6-6 | many | . | CASSDGGRLDSNIQYF | TGTGCCAGCAGTGATGGGGGCCGCCTTGATTCAAACATTCAGTACTTC
TRBJ2-1 | TRBV3-1 | many | . | CASSQVGSYNEQFF | TGTGCCAGCAGCCAAGTCGGCTCCTACAATGAGCAGTTCTTC
TRBJ1-1 | TRBV11-2 | . | . | CASSLPGQRNTEAFF | TGTGCCAGCAGCCTACCCGGACAGAGGAACACTGAAGCTTTCTTT
TRBJ1-4 | TRBV7-2 | . | . | CASSSRGGEKLFF | TGTGCCAGCAGCTCCCGCGGGGGGGAGAAACTGTTTTTT
TRBJ2-5 | TRBV5-6 | . | . | CASSYRVETQYF | TGTGCCAGCAGCTACCGGGTGGAGACCCAGTACTTC
TRBJ2-1 | TRBV2 | many | TRBD2 | CASRGLAGVHNEQFF | TGTGCCAGCAGGGGACTAGCGGGAGTGCACAATGAGCAGTTCTTC
TRBJ1-6 | TRBV10-2 | . | . | CASRVDTKNSPLHF | TGCGCCAGCAGAGTTGACACGAAGAATTCACCCCTCCACTTT
TRBJ1-6 | TRBV6-2/TRBV6-3 | few | TRBD1 | CASSYVPGQMPHNSPLHF | TGTGCCAGCAGTTACGTCCCGGGACAGATGCCCCATAATTCACCCCTCCACTTT
TRBJ2-2 | TRBV3-1 | few | TRBD2 | CASSPWTSLGELFF | TGTGCCAGCAGCCCCTGGACTAGCCTGGGGGAGCTGTTTTTT
TRBJ1-4 | TRBV12-3/TRBV12-4 | few | TRBD1 | CASSYEGATTNEKLFF | TGTGCCAGCAGTTACGAGGGGGCAACCACTAATGAAAAACTGTTTTTT
TRBJ1-4 | TRBV27 | few | TRBD1 | CASTRAGQMEKLFF | TGTGCCAGCACCCGAGCGGGACAGATGGAAAAACTGTTTTTT
TRBJ1-2 | TRBV12-3/TRBV12-4 | . | . | CASFNRDDYGYTF | TGTGCCAGCTTTAACAGGGACGACTATGGCTACACCTTC